These 2 T cell receptor beta chains came from one sample sequenced in a study of OX40 agonist ivuxolimab in advanced cancers. Method: immunoSEQ multiplex PCR; TCRdb's copy keeps in-frame clones and lacks some. The data show some 100,000 clones, 85% to 90% seen once. Sequenced material: CD4+ or CD8+ T cells sorted from blood, taken in a trial of the OX40 agonist ivuxolimab. The receptors here all came from an adult with an advanced solid tumor such as melanoma, head and neck, liver or kidney cancer.

This chain connects TRBV7-6 to TRBJ2-2; tentative D call: TRBD1 (6 bases). Trimming removed 5 bases from V and 5 bases from J, with 9 bases in between. Looked up from germline, CDR1 is SGHVS and CDR2 is FNYEAQ. The CDR3 covers 13 residues. The CDR3 DNA is TGTGCCAGCAGCACGACAGGAACCGGGGAGCTGTTTTTT. Translated: CASSTTGTGELFF.

This chain links TRBV5-1 with TRBJ2-1, with D possibly TRBD2 on 5 matching bases. Germline V gives CDR1 SGHRS, CDR2 YFSETQ. This CDR3 is 14 amino acids long. V lost 0 bases to trimming and J lost 5 bases, with 9 bases between them. CDR3 protein: CASSLVGSHNEQFF. CDR3 coding DNA: TGCGCCAGCAGCTTGGTGGGGAGCCACAATGAGCAGTTCTTC.